This passage covers 26 T cell receptor beta chains from one sample sequenced in a study of CD4 T cells in relation to SARS-CoV-2 and coronaviruses (dated by TCRdb to the early 2020s). CD4+ T cells from unexposed donors were collected before the COVID-19 pandemic (2011-2018). After less than 13 days of culture, CD4+ T cells were isolated with the EasySep CD4+ T cell isolation kit. These TCRs' antigens remain unknown. Library construction relied on the immunoSEQ multiplex PCR assay. TCRdb carries this immuneACCESS record with in-frame sequences only. Its versions omit some clonotypes, under half of them owing to an unresolved V gene in the studies checked, with the rest unexplained. The sample has over 25,000 clones on record, about 81% of them singletons. The ten largest clones take up approximately 13% of the sample. Sample: CD4+ T cells from PBMCs, cultured in vitro. The source is a human donor in good health.

This clone was recorded only once. The chain has TRBV4-1 and TRBJ1-4; D is unclear. This CDR3 is 14 amino acids long. Germline loops: CDR1 MGHRA, CDR2 YSYEKL. Trimming took off 0 bases at V and 6 bases at J, with 8 bases between the two ends. In DNA form, the CDR3 reads TGCGCCAGCAGCCAAGATGAAGGAGATGAAAAACTGTTTTTT. Protein product: CASSQDEGDEKLFF.

The chain links TRBV19 to TRBJ2-7, with D tentatively TRBD2 (6 bases). The CDR3 is 15 residues long. V lost 3 bases to trimming and J lost 0 bases, with 12 bases between them. The germline V gene has CDR1 LNHDA and CDR2 SQIVND (reference sequence). CDR3 region: CASSIRDSLSYEQYF. In nucleotides, the CDR3 is TGTGCCAGTAGTATTAGGGACTCGCTCTCCTACGAGCAGTACTTC. Supplemented by reference TRBV19 and TRBJ2-7, the full variable domain reads DGGITQSPKYLFRKEGQNVTLSCEQNLNHDAMYWYRQDPGQGLRLIYYSQIVNDFQKGDIAEGYSVSREKKESFPLTVTSAQKNPTAFYLCASSIRDSLSYEQYFGPGTRLTVT.

The chain joins TRBV11-3 to TRBJ2-3; D uncertain. Germline V gene lookup returns CDR1 SGHNT and CDR2 YENEEA. V lost 4 bases, J lost 2 bases, and 7 bases lay in between. This CDR3 is built from 13 residues. The CDR3 DNA is TGTGCCAGCAGCTCCTCTTACACAGATACGCAGTATTTT. Its translation: CASSSSYTDTQYF.

This chain links TRBV4-3 with TRBJ1-1; unclear D gene. The CDR3 runs 15 residues. V was shortened by 1 base and J by 4 bases, with 13 bases between the two germline ends. Germline V lookup: CDR1 LGHNA, CDR2 YSLEER. The CDR3 spells CASSQAYSVRTEAFF. CDR3 coding DNA: TGCGCCAGCAGCCAAGCCTACAGCGTCCGCACTGAAGCTTTCTTT.

This chain connects TRBV30 to TRBJ1-5, with D possibly being TRBD1 (6 bases). The germline V gene encodes CDR1 GTSNPN and CDR2 SVGIG (reference sequence). Trimming pared 1 base from V and 9 bases from J, leaving 13 bases between. The CDR3 is 13 residues long. CDR3 DNA: TGTGCCTGGAGTGAACAGGGTGAGGGGCCCCAGCATTTT. This gives the protein CAWSEQGEGPQHF.

The gene calls are TRBV19 and TRBJ1-4; TRBD1 matches 11 bases. The V and J ends lost 1 base and 7 bases, in that order; junction bases with no gene match: 5. Germline-derived CDR1 and CDR2 are LNHDA and SQIVND (reference sequence). The CDR3 has 16 amino acids. Here the CDR3 DNA reads TGTGCCAGTAGTATAGCTCGGACAGGGGGCGGTGAAAAACTGTTTTTT. Translated, it gives CASSIARTGGGEKLFF.

This clone was counted only a few times. The V call is TRBV19, the J call TRBJ1-2, with TRBD1 as a possible D gene (5 bases). CDR3 size: 13 residues. Germline lookup yields CDR1 LNHDA and CDR2 SQIVND (reference sequence). V was shortened by 7 bases and J by 4 bases, with 13 bases between the two germline ends. DNA of the CDR3: TGTGCCAGTACACAGGATTACAGCTATGGCTACACCTTC. It is translated as CASTQDYSYGYTF.

This chain joins TRBV7-2 and TRBJ1-2; 9 bases line up with TRBD1. This CDR3 spans 14 amino acids. V shed 3 bases, J shed 4 bases, and the junction held 3 bases outside the gene matches. Germline CDR1 and CDR2: SGHTA and FQGNSA. CDR3 region: CASSFRQGGYGYTF. The CDR3 DNA reads TGTGCCAGCAGCTTCAGACAGGGGGGCTATGGCTACACCTTC. Together with reference TRBV7-2 and TRBJ1-2, the CDR3 gives the full variable domain: GAGVSQSPSNKVTEKGKDVELRCDPISGHTALYWYRQSLGQGLEFLIYFQGNSAPDKSGLPSDRFSAERTGGSVSTLTIQRTQQEDSAVYLCASSFRQGGYGYTFGSGTRLTVV.

This clone was counted only a few times. The chain employs TRBV30 and TRBJ2-1; 13 bases match TRBD2. V trimming: 2 bases; J trimming: 9 bases; junction bases outside the gene matches: 13. Germline V CDR1 and CDR2: GTSNPN, SVGIG (reference sequence). The CDR3 is 17 residues long. CDR3 coding DNA: TGTGCCTGGAGTACCCCAACTAGCGGGAGGGCCACTGGTGAGCAGTTCTTC. Residues: CAWSTPTSGRATGEQFF.

The V gene is TRBV28, the J gene TRBJ2-7, with D unclear. Germline CDR1 and CDR2: MDHEN and SYDVKM. This CDR3 comprises 12 residues. V lost 4 bases and J lost 6, with 10 bases in between. The CDR3 nucleotides read TGTGCCAGCAGTTCCCCCCTGCGCGAGCAGTACTTC. Translated: CASSSPLREQYF.

The chain combines TRBV7-8 with TRBJ2-7; D ambiguous. Germline CDR1 reads SGHVS; CDR2 reads FQNEAQ. This CDR3 comprises 16 residues. The V and J ends lost 1 base and 3 bases respectively, with 16 bases between them. The CDR3 loop is CASSLVASWLGYEQYF. The CDR3 nucleotides read TGTGCCAGCAGCTTAGTCGCTAGTTGGTTAGGCTACGAGCAGTACTTC.

The table lists this clone with a few counts. The V call is TRBV7-8, the J call TRBJ1-1, with 7 bases aligning to TRBD1. The junction had 7 bases not matched to a gene; V was cut back by 3 bases and J by 0 bases. This CDR3 is built from 16 residues. Germline CDR1 reads SGHVS; CDR2 reads FQNEAQ. CDR3 region: CASSFRDRRMNTEAFF. The CDR3 coding sequence is TGTGCCAGCAGCTTCCGGGACAGACGAATGAACACTGAAGCTTTCTTT. The full variable domain, rest sourced from reference TRBV7-8 and TRBJ1-1, is GAGVSQSPRYKVAKRGQDVALRCDPISGHVSLFWYQQALGQGPEFLTYFQNEAQLDKSGLPSDRFFAERPEGSVSTLKIQRTQQEDSAVYLCASSFRDRRMNTEAFFGQGTRLTVV.

The rearrangement uses TRBV5-6 and TRBJ2-7; D possibly corresponds to TRBD2 (6 bases). Trimming pared 4 bases from V and 6 bases from J, leaving 14 bases between. In germline, CDR1 is SGHDT, CDR2 YYEEEE. This CDR3 is built from 13 residues. The CDR3: CASSSGRGGEQYF. CDR3 coding DNA: TGTGCCAGCAGCAGTGGTAGGGGAGGCGAGCAGTACTTC.

This clone occurred a few times. CDR3 coding DNA: TGTGCCAGCAGTGGGAGCGGGCCTTACAATGAGCAGTTCTTC. Translation: CASSGSGPYNEQFF. The rearrangement uses TRBV28 and TRBJ2-1; possible D gene TRBD2, 6 bases. Trimming pared 5 bases from V and 4 bases from J, leaving 12 bases between. The CDR3 length is 14 residues. The germline CDR1 and CDR2 sequences are MDHEN and SYDVKM.

The chain uses TRBV11-2 and TRBJ2-5; possibly TRBD2 for D (5 bases). Germline V gene data show CDR1 as SGHAT and CDR2 as FQNNGV. V lost 7 bases, J lost 7 bases, and 22 bases lay in between. The CDR3 spans 15 residues. The CDR3 nucleotides read TGTGCCAGCATCCGATCGGGGTGGGGAGAGGCGACCCAGTACTTC. Its translation is CASIRSGWGEATQYF.

This chain links TRBV27 with TRBJ2-7, with 12 bases matching TRBD2. Germline CDR1 and CDR2: MNHEY and SMNVEV (reference sequence). The ends lost 6 bases at V and 5 bases at J; junction bases unmatched: 8. CDR3 length equals 15 residues. CDR3 protein: CASRPGLAGTNEQYF. In DNA form, the CDR3 reads TGTGCCAGCAGGCCCGGACTAGCGGGAACCAACGAGCAGTACTTC.

V usage is TRBV3-1 (or the pseudogene TRBV3-2) and J usage is TRBJ1-3, with no clear D. Germline lookup yields CDR1 LGHDT and CDR2 YNNKEL (reference sequence). This CDR3 is built from 14 residues. V was trimmed by 6 bases and J by 0 bases, leaving 9 bases between them. Here the CDR3 reads CASSWEYSGNTIYF. The CDR3 coding sequence is TGTGCCAGCAGTTGGGAATACTCTGGAAACACCATATATTTT.

V is TRBV6-5 and J is TRBJ2-1, with D possibly matching TRBD1 (5 bases). The CDR3 has 14 residues. Germline CDR1 MNHEY, CDR2 SVGAGI. V shed 7 bases and J shed 5 bases, with 15 bases lying between them. This CDR3 reads CASIPWTTDNEQFF. The CDR3 DNA is TGTGCCAGCATTCCTTGGACAACAGACAATGAGCAGTTCTTC.

V gene TRBV6-6 combines with J gene TRBJ2-5; no reliable D call. V was shortened by 2 bases and J by 3 bases, with 10 bases between the two germline ends. Germline V gene sequence: CDR1 MNHNY, CDR2 SVGAGI (reference sequence). The length of the CDR3 is 14 residues. CDR3 sequence: CASSYAGPEETQYF. In nucleotides, the CDR3 is TGTGCCAGCAGTTACGCCGGTCCAGAAGAGACCCAGTACTTC.

This clone was counted a few times. The V and J genes are TRBV28 and TRBJ2-2; no reliable D call. The CDR3 extends over 13 amino acids. Per germline, CDR1 MDHEN and CDR2 SYDVKM. V lost 6 bases to trimming and J lost 2 bases, with 7 bases between them. DNA of the CDR3: TGTGCCAGCAGAGAGGCTAACACCGGGGAGCTGTTTTTT. Amino acids: CASREANTGELFF.

The rearrangement uses TRBV5-4 and TRBJ2-1; no clear D. The CDR3 runs 16 residues. Germline V gives CDR1 SGHNT, CDR2 YYREEE (reference sequence). With 1 base removed from V and 0 bases from J, the gap between germline ends came to 11 bases. The CDR3 coding sequence is TGTGCCAGCAGCTTGTCGTGGCGAACCTCCTACAATGAGCAGTTCTTC. Translation gives CASSLSWRTSYNEQFF.

This clone was seen only a few times. This chain connects TRBV4-2 to TRBJ1-6; 12 nucleotides match TRBD1. V lost 2 bases, J lost 8 bases, and 4 bases stayed unmatched. CDR1 is LGHNA and CDR2 is YNFKEQ in the germline V gene. This CDR3 contains 16 residues. Here the CDR3 DNA reads TGTGCCAGCAGCCAACCGGGACAGGGGGCTGATTCACCCCTCCACTTT. As protein: CASSQPGQGADSPLHF.

J is TRBJ2-6 and V is TRBV10-3; 9 bases line up with TRBD1. This CDR3 is 18 amino acids long. J gave up 0 bases and V 0 bases, and 3 bases lay outside the gene matches. Germline V gene lookup returns CDR1 ENHRY and CDR2 SYGVKD. This chain's CDR3 is CAISESGTGSSGANVLTF. The CDR3 DNA follows: TGTGCCATCAGTGAGTCTGGGACAGGGTCCTCTGGGGCCAACGTCCTGACTTTC.

The CDR3 nucleotides read TGTGCCAGCAGCTCCAGGGTAGGGCGGGGGAACACTGAAGCTTTCTTT. Its protein product is CASSSRVGRGNTEAFF. The chain is built from TRBV13 and TRBJ1-1, with a possible D match to TRBD1 (5 bases). Trimming took off 4 bases at V and 1 base at J, with 16 bases between the two ends. Germline CDR1 and CDR2: PRHDT and FYEKMQ (reference sequence). This CDR3 contains 16 residues.

The chain recombines TRBV6-5 with TRBJ2-7; D possibly corresponds to TRBD2 (5 bases). Trimming stripped 5 bases from V and 0 bases from J, with 8 bases between. This CDR3 region has 13 residues. In germline, CDR1 is MNHEY, CDR2 SVGAGI. CDR3: CASSPTSSYEQYF. The CDR3 nucleotides read TGTGCCAGCAGTCCTACTAGCTCCTACGAGCAGTACTTC.

The chain has TRBV27 and TRBJ1-2, with 10 bases lining up with TRBD1. CDR3 length: 12 amino acids. V was clipped by 6 bases and J by 8 bases; unmatched bases: 3. CDR1 and CDR2 (germline): MNHEY, SMNVEV (reference sequence). The DNA of the CDR3 is TGTGCCAGCAGAGGGACAGGGGAGGGCTACACCTTC. Translated: CASRGTGEGYTF.